Only a few counts were recorded for the clone carrying this TCR beta chain. Its specificity is not known. Mismatch with germline at one junction end may stem from a read error. These data originate in a study of molecular identifiers for immune sequencing clone quantification. Study as a whole: Naive CD8 cell RNA, from 20,000 or 100,000 cells, was split five ways in replicates, with four sequenced. Findings and limits, study-wide: Effector cells had over 98% of their molecules in clones above 20 RNA copies, while naive cells had under 1%.

Each CDR3 protein is one row after TCRdb ran MiXCR on the PCR reads. The sample carries a few hundred thousand distinct CDR3 sequences, 20% to 25% recorded once. The germline gives CDR1 GTSNPN, CDR2 SVGIG (reference sequence). The CDR3 spans 15 residues. This receptor was obtained from a human donor in good health. Some libraries in this study had Jurkat cell RNA spiked in. The V and J genes are TRBV30 and TRBJ2-3; 8 nucleotides line up with TRBD2. The sample was naive CD8+ T cells from blood, with Jurkat cell RNA spiked in. Subset here: FACS-sorted CD8+CD4-CCR7+CD45RA+ naive T cells. CDR3 coding DNA: TGTGCCTGGTGTGTCCTGCTAGCGGGTCGAGATACGCAGTATTTT. It yields the protein CAWCVLLAGRDTQYF.